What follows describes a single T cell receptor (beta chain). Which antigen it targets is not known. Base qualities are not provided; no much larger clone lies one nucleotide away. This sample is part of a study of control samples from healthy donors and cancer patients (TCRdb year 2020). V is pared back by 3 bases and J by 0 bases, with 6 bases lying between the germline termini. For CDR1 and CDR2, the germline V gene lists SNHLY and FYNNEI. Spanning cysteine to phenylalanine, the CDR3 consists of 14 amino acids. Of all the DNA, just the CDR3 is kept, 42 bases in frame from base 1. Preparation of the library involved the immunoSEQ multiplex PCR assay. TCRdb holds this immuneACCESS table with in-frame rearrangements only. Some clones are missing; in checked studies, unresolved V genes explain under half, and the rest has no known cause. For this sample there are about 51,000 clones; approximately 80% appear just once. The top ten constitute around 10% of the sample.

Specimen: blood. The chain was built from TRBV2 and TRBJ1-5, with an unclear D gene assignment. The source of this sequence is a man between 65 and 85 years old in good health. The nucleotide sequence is TGTGCCAGCAGTGAGACCTATAGCAATCAGCCCCAGCATTTT. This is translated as CASSETYSNQPQHF.